Following are 20 T cell receptor beta chains from one sample sequenced in a study of blood T cell repertoires in COVID-19. The method was immunoSEQ multiplex PCR; TCRdb's version includes in-frame clones alone and lacks a portion of them. The data contain about 180,000 clones, about nine tenths of them seen just once; the ten biggest clones take up approximately 9%. Sequencing used PBMCs or T cells enriched from blood (not recorded which). The origin of the receptors is a woman aged 18-29 years who had recovered from COVID-19.

V is TRBV10-3 and J is TRBJ1-6; D uncertain. With 8 bases removed from V and 8 bases from J, the gap between germline ends came to 7 bases. The CDR3 contains 11 residues. CDR1 and CDR2 from the germline V gene are ENHRY and SYGVKD. As DNA, the CDR3 is TGTGCCATCGGCGGGGATTCACCCCTCCACTTT. Its protein is CAIGGDSPLHF.

The V gene is TRBV6-5, the J gene TRBJ2-5; possible D gene TRBD1, 5 bases. The V gene lost 7 bases and the J gene lost 8 bases, with 14 bases spanning the gap. There are 12 residues in the CDR3. From germline, CDR1 is MNHEY and CDR2 SVGAGI. CDR3 nucleotide sequence: TGTGCCAGCACATCTCAGGGCAACACCCAGTACTTC. Residues: CASTSQGNTQYF.

This chain joins TRBV18 and TRBJ1-2; D unresolved. The length of the CDR3 is 13 residues. V lost 6 bases and J lost 6, with 14 bases in between. CDR1 and CDR2 (germline): KGHSH, LQKENI. CDR3 sequence (DNA): TGTGCCAGCTCTCCGCCTTCCCGGGATGGCTACACCTTC. This sequence encodes CASSPPSRDGYTF.

J is TRBJ2-1 and V is TRBV20-1, with D maybe TRBD1 (6 bases). V shed 7 bases and J shed 8 bases, with 12 bases lying between them. CDR1 is DFQATT, CDR2 SNEGSKA, per germline (reference sequence). The CDR3 loop spans 11 amino acids. CDR3 in amino acids: CSVRTVHEQFF. CDR3 in DNA: TGCAGTGTCAGGACAGTCCATGAGCAGTTCTTC.

This chain connects TRBV4-3 to TRBJ2-3, with D possibly being TRBD1 (6 bases). The ends were cut back, 1 base at V and 0 bases at J, with 8 bases in the middle. Per germline, CDR1 LGHNA and CDR2 YSLEER. CDR3 length equals 15 residues. The CDR3 DNA follows: TGCGCCAGCAGCCAAGTACAGGGAAGCACAGATACGCAGTATTTT. It codes for CASSQVQGSTDTQYF.

With respect to this clone: Germline and junction disagree at one end, which may indicate a read error. CDR3 amino acids: CASSSDSHNEQFF. DNA of the CDR3: TGTGCCAGCAGCTCGGACTCCCACAATGAGCAGTTCTTC. The V call is TRBV11-3, the J call TRBJ2-1; possibly TRBD2 for D (5 bases). Per the germline V gene, CDR1 is SGHNT and CDR2 is YENEEA. The CDR3 has 13 residues.

This chain links TRBV11-2 with TRBJ1-2; D perhaps matches TRBD1 (6 bases). V lost 5 bases and J 3 bases, leaving 10 bases between the germline ends. This CDR3 spans 13 amino acids. CDR1 and CDR2 (germline): SGHAT, FQNNGV. As DNA, the CDR3 is TGTGCCAGCAGCCAGGGGTCGGACTATGGCTACACCTTC. It translates to CASSQGSDYGYTF. Supplemented by reference TRBV11-2 and TRBJ1-2, the full variable domain reads EAGVAQSPRYKIIEKRQSVAFWCNPISGHATLYWYQQILGQGPKLLIQFQNNGVVDDSQLPKDRFSAERLKGVDSTLKIQPAKLEDSAVYLCASSQGSDYGYTFGSGTRLTVV.

J is TRBJ2-1 and V is TRBV10-1, with 13 positions matching TRBD2. The germline CDR1 and CDR2 sequences are WNHNN and SYGVQD (reference sequence). This CDR3 comprises 15 residues. Unmatched junction bases numbered 6, after V lost 4 bases and J lost 9 bases. As DNA, the CDR3 is TGCGCCAGCAGTGTAGGGACTAGCGGGGTGGGTGAGCAGTTCTTC. This translates into CASSVGTSGVGEQFF.

CDR3 sequence (DNA): TGTGCCAGCAGTTCCATAAGGACAGGGGGGAGCAATCAGCCCCAGCATTTT. It yields the protein CASSSIRTGGSNQPQHF. The chain couples TRBV27 to TRBJ1-5; 10 nucleotides match TRBD1. The CDR3 has 17 residues. The ends lost 4 bases at V and 1 base at J; junction bases unmatched: 7. The germline CDR1 and CDR2 sequences are MNHEY and SMNVEV (reference sequence).

The chain recombines TRBV29-1 with TRBJ2-7; TRBD2 aligns across 9 bases. J was trimmed by 6 bases and V by 8 bases; bases with no gene match: 11. There are 13 residues in the CDR3. Germline V gene sequence: CDR1 SQVTM, CDR2 ANQGSEA. This chain's CDR3 is CSTRGGREGEQYF. Written as DNA, the CDR3 is TGCAGCACGCGAGGAGGGCGGGAGGGCGAGCAGTACTTC.

This clone was recorded once. V usage is TRBV30 and J usage is TRBJ1-1, with 8 bases that match TRBD1. Unmatched junction bases numbered 9, after V lost 4 bases and J lost 5 bases. This CDR3 has 14 residues. Per germline, CDR1 GTSNPN and CDR2 SVGIG (reference sequence). CDR3 nucleotide sequence: TGTGCCTGGACCCCTGACAGGGGAATTACTGAAGCTTTCTTT. As protein: CAWTPDRGITEAFF.

This chain uses TRBV4-1 with TRBJ2-3, with 12 bases fitting TRBD2. Germline CDR1 MGHRA, CDR2 YSYEKL. J lost 4 bases, V lost 4 bases, and 9 bases had no gene match. The CDR3 consists of 17 residues. The CDR3 DNA follows: TGCGCCAGCAGCCCGTTTGGTCTAGCGGGGGGGCCAGATACGCAGTATTTT. Its translation: CASSPFGLAGGPDTQYF.

This clone was observed a single time. This chain uses TRBV28 with TRBJ1-3, with 7 bases aligning to TRBD1. CDR3 length equals 15 residues. The germline V gene has CDR1 MDHEN and CDR2 SYDVKM. V shed 3 bases and J 2 bases; nucleotides not matched to a gene: 4. CDR3 in amino acids: CASSFDQGAGNTIYF. CDR3 coding DNA: TGTGCCAGCAGTTTCGACCAGGGGGCTGGAAACACCATATATTTT.

The CDR3 here is CSVLSRGQGSGYTF. The CDR3 DNA sequence: TGCAGCGTTCTTTCCCGGGGACAGGGTTCGGGCTACACCTTC. The V and J genes are TRBV29-1 and TRBJ1-2; 9 nucleotides line up with TRBD1. This CDR3 spans 14 amino acids. V shed 5 bases and J 8 bases; nucleotides not matched to a gene: 12. Germline-derived CDR1 and CDR2 are SQVTM and ANQGSEA.

The chain joins TRBV7-2 to TRBJ2-4; TRBD2 matches 10 bases. J was trimmed by 5 bases and V by 8 bases; bases with no gene match: 9. The length of the CDR3 is 15 residues. Germline V gene sequence: CDR1 SGHTA, CDR2 FQGNSA. CDR3 bases: TGTGCCAGCGGCGTTAGCGGGAGGTGGGAAAACATTCAGTACTTC. Its protein is CASGVSGRWENIQYF. The variable domain in full, with the rest retrieved from reference TRBV7-2 and TRBJ2-4, is GAGVSQSPSNKVTEKGKDVELRCDPISGHTALYWYRQSLGQGLEFLIYFQGNSAPDKSGLPSDRFSAERTGGSVSTLTIQRTQQEDSAVYLCASGVSGRWENIQYFGAGTRLSVL.

This clone turned up a few times. V is TRBV6-5 and J is TRBJ1-5; 10 nucleotides align to TRBD1. The germline CDR1 and CDR2 sequences are MNHEY and SVGAGI. The CDR3 has 15 residues. J lost 5 bases, V lost 6 bases, and 7 bases had no gene match. CDR3 in DNA: TGTGCCAGCAGCCTTAAGGGGACAGGGGATCAGCCCCAGCATTTT. This translates into CASSLKGTGDQPQHF.

The chain uses TRBV4-3 and TRBJ1-1; no reliable D call. V was clipped by 0 bases and J by 0 bases, with 8 bases between them. Germline CDR1 LGHNA, CDR2 YSLEER. The CDR3 is 15 amino acids. CDR3 amino acids: CASSQESRMNTEAFF. The CDR3 DNA follows: TGCGCCAGCAGCCAAGAAAGCAGGATGAACACTGAAGCTTTCTTT.

DNA for the CDR3: TGCGCCAGCAGCTTCGAACTAGCTATTATCAATGAGCAGTTCTTC. Translating it yields CASSFELAIINEQFF. The chain joins TRBV5-1 to TRBJ2-1; the D gene is possibly TRBD2 (6 bases). Between the trimmed V and J ends, which lost 2 bases and 6 bases, there was a span of 15 bases. Germline V CDR1 and CDR2: SGHRS, YFSETQ. The CDR3 spans 15 residues.

This clone was counted only a few times. The V gene is TRBV28, the J gene TRBJ1-1; 7 bases match TRBD1. Germline V CDR1 and CDR2: MDHEN, SYDVKM. V shed 6 bases, J shed 6 bases, and the junction held 10 bases outside the gene matches. This CDR3 has 14 amino acids. The CDR3 here is CASRRQGRIAEAFF. CDR3 coding DNA: TGTGCCAGCAGGCGACAGGGTAGGATCGCTGAAGCTTTCTTT.

The V call is TRBV5-5, the J call TRBJ2-7; TRBD2 is a possible D gene (6 bases). This CDR3 comprises 17 residues. Germline lookup yields CDR1 SGHKS and CDR2 YYEKEE (reference sequence). V shed 0 bases and J shed 2 bases, with 18 bases lying between them. The CDR3 region has the DNA TGTGCCAGCAGCTTGGGTTTCCTGCGGGACTCCGCCTACGAGCAGTACTTC. Its protein product is CASSLGFLRDSAYEQYF.